In this sample, the clone carrying this T cell receptor (beta chain) turned up once. Its antigen is still unknown. At one end the junction does not follow the germline gene, possibly because of a read error. TCRdb ran MiXCR on the multiplex PCR reads and lists one entry per CDR3 protein. Of 270,000 or so distinct CDR3 sequences listed, roughly 31% are singletons. These data originate in a study of breast tumors, draining lymph nodes, adjacent tissues. Study-level findings and limits: Tumor and nontumor repertoires were significantly more similar in luminal-like than in basal-like breast cancer. The lymph node origin of tumor T cells was framed as consistent with a hypothesis, not demonstrated. Tumors had less TCR diversity than lymph nodes, more than nontumor tissue. Findings are consistent with lymph node origin and intratumoral expansion of most tumor T cells.

Germline V gene lookup returns CDR1 SGHRS and CDR2 YFSETQ. CDR3 size: 14 residues. Axillary draining lymph nodes of breast cancer patients supplied the node samples. J is TRBJ2-5 and V is TRBV5-1; weak D call: TRBD1 (7 bases). The sequence derives from a female donor with breast cancer. Some clones in this sample may be carry-over from other donors' samples. The sequencing input was axillary lymph node tissue. DNA for the CDR3: TGCGCCGGCAGCTTGAAGGGGGCGGGGGAGACCCAGTACTTC. Amino acid sequence: CAGSLKGAGETQYF.